These 18 T cell receptor beta chains share one sample of origin, sequenced in a study of blood T cell repertoires in COVID-19. Here immunoSEQ multiplex PCR was the method, and the copy in TCRdb shows in-frame clones only, minus some. The sample lists about 82,000 clones; about four fifths were seen once. The sequenced sample consisted of peripheral blood. Every receptor here comes from a woman aged 55-75 years with acute or convalescent COVID-19.

This chain connects TRBV19 to TRBJ2-1; TRBD2 is a possible D gene (5 bases). The length of the CDR3 is 14 residues. Trimming pared 7 bases from V and 5 bases from J, leaving 15 bases between. The V gene's germline CDR1 is LNHDA and CDR2 SQIVND (reference sequence). The CDR3 region is CASNLEGPHNEQFF. DNA for the CDR3: TGTGCCAGTAATCTTGAGGGCCCCCACAATGAGCAGTTCTTC.

This clone was seen a handful of times. The chain combines TRBV9 with TRBJ1-2; tentatively, D is TRBD1 (6 bases). Germline V gene data show CDR1 as SGDLS and CDR2 as YYNGEE. This CDR3 has 14 residues. Between the trimmed V and J ends, which lost 0 bases and 4 bases, there was a span of 10 bases. The CDR3: CASSVEGRGYGYTF. The DNA of the CDR3 is TGTGCCAGCAGCGTAGAGGGCAGGGGCTATGGCTACACCTTC.

The gene calls are TRBV9 and TRBJ2-5; no firm D call. Trimming removed 4 bases at V and 3 bases at J, with 10 bases between. Germline V gene lookup returns CDR1 SGDLS and CDR2 YYNGEE. The CDR3 is 13 amino acids. CDR3 sequence (DNA): TGTGCCAGCAGCTCAGGATACAAAGAGACCCAGTACTTC. Protein product: CASSSGYKETQYF.

J is TRBJ2-2 and V is TRBV27, with unresolved D. Looked up from germline, CDR1 is MNHEY and CDR2 is SMNVEV (reference sequence). The CDR3 runs to 14 residues. V gave up 4 bases and J gave up 5 bases, with 11 bases separating them. The DNA for the CDR3 is TGTGCCAGCAGTTCGTCTTTAGATACCGGGGAGCTGTTTTTT. This codes for CASSSSLDTGELFF.

This chain connects TRBV28 to TRBJ1-4; TRBD1 matches 10 bases. After removal of 6 bases from V and 12 bases from J, the junction contained 19 bases not matched to a gene. The CDR3 is 17 amino acids. CDR1 is MDHEN and CDR2 is SYDVKM in the germline V gene. The CDR3 sequence is CASSSGTGDKDPNELFF. The DNA of the CDR3 is TGTGCCAGCAGCTCGGGGACAGGGGATAAGGACCCTAACGAACTGTTTTTT. Filled out from reference TRBV28 and TRBJ1-4, the complete variable domain reads DVKVTQSSRYLVKRTGEKVFLECVQDMDHENMFWYRQDPGLGLRLIYFSYDVKMKEKGDIPEGYSVSREKKERFSLILESASTNQTSMYLCASSSGTGDKDPNELFFGSGTQLSVL.

The rearrangement uses TRBV18 and TRBJ1-6; 7 nucleotides agree with TRBD1. Germline loops: CDR1 KGHSH, CDR2 LQKENI. CDR3 length equals 14 residues. J was trimmed by 7 bases and V by 5 bases; bases with no gene match: 5. The CDR3 bases are TGTGCCAGCTCAACGGGACAGCAAAATTCACCCCTCCACTTT. Translation: CASSTGQQNSPLHF. The full variable domain, rest sourced from reference TRBV18 and TRBJ1-6, is NAGVMQNPRHLVRRRGQEARLRCSPMKGHSHVYWYRQLPEEGLKFMVYLQKENIIDESGMPKERFSAEFPKEGPSILRIQQVVRGDSAAYFCASSTGQQNSPLHFGNGTRLTVT.

This chain connects TRBV3-1 (or the pseudogene TRBV3-2) to TRBJ2-3, with 11 bases fitting TRBD2. The CDR3 sequence is 16 residues long. The V gene end was trimmed by 2 bases and the J gene end by 4 bases; junction bases not matched to a gene: 5. Germline CDR1 and CDR2: LGHDT and YNNKEL (reference sequence). CDR3 DNA sequence: TGTGCCAGCAGCCAAACTGTAGCGGGAGGGGCAGATACGCAGTATTTT. Protein sequence: CASSQTVAGGADTQYF.

This rearrangement joins TRBV5-4 to TRBJ2-1, with TRBD1 matching over 9 bases. The CDR3 runs to 15 residues. Trimming cost V 0 bases and J 7 bases; bases outside gene matches: 5. The germline V gene has CDR1 SGHNT and CDR2 YYREEE (reference sequence). DNA of the CDR3: TGTGCCAGCAGCTTGGACAGGGGGCGCGAGAATGAGCAGTTCTTC. Residues: CASSLDRGRENEQFF. Variable domain in full (rest from reference TRBV5-4 and TRBJ2-1): ETGVTQSPTHLIKTRGQQVTLRCSSQSGHNTVSWYQQALGQGPQFIFQYYREEENGRGNFPPRFSGLQFPNYSSELNVNALELDDSALYLCASSLDRGRENEQFFGPGTRLTVL.

This chain connects TRBV3-1 (or the pseudogene TRBV3-2) to TRBJ1-5; D not resolved. The CDR3 is 15 amino acids. V lost 7 bases to trimming and J lost 7 bases, with 20 bases between them. Germline V gene lookup returns CDR1 LGHDT and CDR2 YNNKEL (reference sequence). The CDR3 DNA is TGTGCCAGCATCTCCGCGATACGGGGAGAGCAGCCCCAGCATTTT. Its translation: CASISAIRGEQPQHF.

The chain combines TRBV7-9 with TRBJ1-2; D is possibly TRBD1 (6 bases). V was cut by 8 bases and J by 8 bases, with 21 bases left in between. CDR1 and CDR2 (germline): SEHNR, FQNEAQ (reference sequence). The CDR3 loop spans 14 amino acids. The CDR3 region is CASRPEDSSGGYTF. The DNA for the CDR3 is TGTGCCAGCCGGCCAGAGGACAGTTCGGGAGGCTACACCTTC.

V is TRBV6-4 and J is TRBJ2-2; D gene uncertain. The V gene lost 2 bases and the J gene lost 1 base, with 2 bases spanning the gap. Germline CDR1 reads MRHNA; CDR2 reads SNTAGT. CDR3 length equals 13 residues. CDR3 bases: TGTGCCAGCAGTGACCTGAACACCGGGGAGCTGTTTTTT. This encodes CASSDLNTGELFF.

J is TRBJ1-2 and V is TRBV10-3; D not certain. V was trimmed by 2 bases and J by 7 bases, leaving 8 bases between them. The CDR3 loop spans 12 amino acids. CDR1 is ENHRY and CDR2 is SYGVKD in the germline V gene. CDR3 nucleotides: TGTGCCATCAGTGAGCGGGTTTCTGGCTACACCTTC. Protein: CAISERVSGYTF.

The V call is TRBV4-2, the J call TRBJ2-1; 10 bases fit TRBD2. Germline lookup yields CDR1 LGHNA and CDR2 YNFKEQ. Trimming at V came to 1 base and at J to 6 bases, leaving 9 bases not matched to a gene. There are 17 residues in the CDR3. CDR3 coding DNA: TGTGCCAGCAGCCAAGCTGGAGCGGGGGGGCCGGGCAATGAGCAGTTCTTC. This gives the protein CASSQAGAGGPGNEQFF.

The rearrangement uses TRBV19 and TRBJ1-5; TRBD1 is a possible D gene (6 bases). Germline values: CDR1 LNHDA, CDR2 SQIVND (reference sequence). Between the trimmed V and J ends, which lost 6 bases and 2 bases, there was a span of 11 bases. The CDR3 is made up of 14 amino acids. The CDR3 loop is CASREQGGNQPQHF. CDR3 DNA sequence: TGTGCCAGTAGAGAACAGGGAGGCAATCAGCCCCAGCATTTT.

CDR3 DNA: TGTGCCAGCAGTTTAATGGGGGCCCCGAAGAACACTGAAGCTTTCTTT. It yields the protein CASSLMGAPKNTEAFF. The rearrangement uses TRBV28 and TRBJ1-1; D might be TRBD1 (6 bases). Germline CDR1 reads MDHEN; CDR2 reads SYDVKM. The CDR3 has 16 residues. V lost 2 bases and J 1 base, leaving 14 bases between the germline ends.

The chain couples TRBV5-1 to TRBJ1-1; TRBD1 agrees at 11 bases. From germline, CDR1 is SGHRS and CDR2 YFSETQ. The CDR3 is 17 residues long. After removal of 3 bases from V and 2 bases from J, the junction contained 9 bases not matched to a gene. The CDR3 DNA reads TGCGCCAGCAGCTCGGACAGGGGGCGAAGGAGAAACACTGAAGCTTTCTTT. Amino acids: CASSSDRGRRRNTEAFF.

The V gene is TRBV7-6, the J gene TRBJ2-6; the match to TRBD1 covers 8 bases. Trimming cost V 7 bases and J 0 bases; bases outside gene matches: 14. This CDR3 has 19 amino acids. Germline V gives CDR1 SGHVS, CDR2 FNYEAQ. The CDR3 nucleotides are TGTGCCAGCATTAACATTGGGGGACAGGTGACCTCTGGGGCCAACGTCCTGACTTTC. Translation gives CASINIGGQVTSGANVLTF.

This clone is medium-sized by share. This chain uses TRBV7-3 with TRBJ2-2, with unresolved D. The germline V and J ends were trimmed by 6 bases and 3 bases, with 5 bases remaining between them. CDR3 size: 12 residues. Germline loops: CDR1 SGHTA, CDR2 FQGTGA. The CDR3 DNA is TGTGCCAGCAGTCAGGACACCGGGGAGCTGTTTTTT. This codes for CASSQDTGELFF.